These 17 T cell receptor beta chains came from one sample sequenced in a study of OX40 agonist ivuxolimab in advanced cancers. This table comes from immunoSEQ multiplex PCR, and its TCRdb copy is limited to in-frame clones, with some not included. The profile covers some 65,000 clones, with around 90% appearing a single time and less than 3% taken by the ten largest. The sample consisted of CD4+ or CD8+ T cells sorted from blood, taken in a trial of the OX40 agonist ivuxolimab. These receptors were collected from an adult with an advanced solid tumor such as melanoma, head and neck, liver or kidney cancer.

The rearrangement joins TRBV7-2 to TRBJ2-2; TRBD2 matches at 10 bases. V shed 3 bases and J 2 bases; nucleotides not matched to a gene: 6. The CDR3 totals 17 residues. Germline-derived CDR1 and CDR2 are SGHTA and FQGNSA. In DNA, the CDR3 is TGTGCCAGCAGCTTTGTCAGCGGGGGGGCCAACACCGGGGAGCTGTTTTTT. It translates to CASSFVSGGANTGELFF.

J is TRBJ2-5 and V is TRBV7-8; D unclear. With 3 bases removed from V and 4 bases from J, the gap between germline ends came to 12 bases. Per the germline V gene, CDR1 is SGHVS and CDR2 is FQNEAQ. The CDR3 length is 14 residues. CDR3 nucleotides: TGTGCCAGCAGCTTCGGACGTCCGGGAGAGACCCAGTACTTC. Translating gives CASSFGRPGETQYF.

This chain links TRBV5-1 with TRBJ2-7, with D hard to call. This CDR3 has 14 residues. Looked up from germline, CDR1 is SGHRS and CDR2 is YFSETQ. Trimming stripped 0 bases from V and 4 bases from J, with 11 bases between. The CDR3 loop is CASSLGQPRYEQYF. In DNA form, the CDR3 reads TGCGCCAGCAGCTTGGGGCAGCCTCGGTACGAGCAGTACTTC.

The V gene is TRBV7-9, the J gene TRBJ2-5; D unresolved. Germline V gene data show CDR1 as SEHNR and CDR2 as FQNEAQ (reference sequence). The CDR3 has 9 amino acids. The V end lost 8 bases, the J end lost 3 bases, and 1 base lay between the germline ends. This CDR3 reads CASEETQYF. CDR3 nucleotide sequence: TGTGCCAGCGAAGAGACCCAGTACTTC.

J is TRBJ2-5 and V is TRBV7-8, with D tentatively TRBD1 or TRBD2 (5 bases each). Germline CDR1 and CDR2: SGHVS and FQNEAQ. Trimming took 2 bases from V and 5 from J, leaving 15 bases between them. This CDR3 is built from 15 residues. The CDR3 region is CASSLSEKWGETQYF. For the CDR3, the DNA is TGTGCCAGCAGCTTATCGGAGAAGTGGGGGGAGACCCAGTACTTC.

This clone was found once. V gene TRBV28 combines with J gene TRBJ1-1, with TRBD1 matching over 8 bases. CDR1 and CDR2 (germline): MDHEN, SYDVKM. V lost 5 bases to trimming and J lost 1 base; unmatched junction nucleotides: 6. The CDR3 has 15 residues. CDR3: CASSPPDRANTEAFF. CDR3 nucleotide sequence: TGTGCCAGCAGTCCCCCGGACAGGGCGAACACTGAAGCTTTCTTT.

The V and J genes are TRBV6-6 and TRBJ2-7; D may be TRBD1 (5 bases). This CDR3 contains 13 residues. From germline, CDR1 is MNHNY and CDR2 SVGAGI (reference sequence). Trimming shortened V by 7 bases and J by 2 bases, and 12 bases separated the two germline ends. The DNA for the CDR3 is TGTGCCAGCACCGACAGTGTGACCTACGAGCAGTACTTC. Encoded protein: CASTDSVTYEQYF.

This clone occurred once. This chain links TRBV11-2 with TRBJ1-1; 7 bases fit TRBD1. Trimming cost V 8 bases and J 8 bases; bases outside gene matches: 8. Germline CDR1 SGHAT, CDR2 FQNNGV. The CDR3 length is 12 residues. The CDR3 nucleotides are TGTGCCAGCCGGACAGGAGGGTCAGAAGCTTTCTTT. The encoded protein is CASRTGGSEAFF.

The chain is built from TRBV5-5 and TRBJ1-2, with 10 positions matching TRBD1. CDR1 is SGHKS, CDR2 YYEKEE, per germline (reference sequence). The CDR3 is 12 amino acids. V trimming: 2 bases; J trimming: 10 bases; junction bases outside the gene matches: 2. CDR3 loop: CASSFGTGVYTF. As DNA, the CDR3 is TGTGCCAGCAGCTTCGGGACAGGGGTCTACACCTTC.

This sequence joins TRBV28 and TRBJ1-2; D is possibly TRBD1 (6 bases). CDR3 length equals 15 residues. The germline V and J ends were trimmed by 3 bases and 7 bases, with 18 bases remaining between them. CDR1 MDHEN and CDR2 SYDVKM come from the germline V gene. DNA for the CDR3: TGTGCCAGCAGTTTCAGCCCTGACAGGTTGCTTGGCTACACCTTC. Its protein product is CASSFSPDRLLGYTF.

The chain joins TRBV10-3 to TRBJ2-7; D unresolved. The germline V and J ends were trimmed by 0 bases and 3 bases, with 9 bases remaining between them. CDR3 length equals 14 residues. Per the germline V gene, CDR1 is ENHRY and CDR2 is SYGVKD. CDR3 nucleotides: TGTGCCATCAGTGAGTCGATGGCCGTCTACGAGCAGTACTTC. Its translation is CAISESMAVYEQYF.

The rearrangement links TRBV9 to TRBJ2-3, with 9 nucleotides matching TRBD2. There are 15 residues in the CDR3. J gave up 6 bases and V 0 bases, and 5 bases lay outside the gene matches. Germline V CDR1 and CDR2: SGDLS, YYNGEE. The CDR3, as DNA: TGTGCCAGCAGCGTAGAGATAGCGGGAGTGGATACGCAGTATTTT. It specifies CASSVEIAGVDTQYF. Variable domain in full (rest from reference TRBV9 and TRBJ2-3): DSGVTQTPKHLITATGQRVTLRCSPRSGDLSVYWYQQSLDQGLQFLIQYYNGEERAKGNILERFSAQQFPDLHSELNLSSLELGDSALYFCASSVEIAGVDTQYFGPGTRLTVL.

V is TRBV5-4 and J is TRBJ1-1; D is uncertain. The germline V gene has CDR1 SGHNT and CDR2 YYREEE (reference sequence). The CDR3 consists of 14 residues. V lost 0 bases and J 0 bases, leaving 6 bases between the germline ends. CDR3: CASSLGPVNTEAFF. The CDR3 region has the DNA TGTGCCAGCAGCTTGGGGCCGGTGAACACTGAAGCTTTCTTT.

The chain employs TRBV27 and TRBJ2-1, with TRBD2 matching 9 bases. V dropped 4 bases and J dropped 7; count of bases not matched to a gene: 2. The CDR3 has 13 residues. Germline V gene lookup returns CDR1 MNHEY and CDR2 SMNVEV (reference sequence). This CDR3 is CASSWLAGNEQFF. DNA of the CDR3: TGTGCCAGCAGTTGGCTAGCGGGGAATGAGCAGTTCTTC.

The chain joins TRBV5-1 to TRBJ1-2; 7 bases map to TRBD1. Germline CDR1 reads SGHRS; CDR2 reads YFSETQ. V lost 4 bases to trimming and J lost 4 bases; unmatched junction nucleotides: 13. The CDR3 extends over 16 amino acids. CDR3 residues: CASSVEATGAGYGYTF. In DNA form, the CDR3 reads TGCGCCAGCAGCGTAGAAGCTACAGGGGCGGGCTATGGCTACACCTTC.

The CDR3 DNA is TGTGCCAGCAGCTTAGGCGGTAGCGGGAGTTACAATGAGCAGTTCTTC. It specifies CASSLGGSGSYNEQFF. V gene TRBV11-3 combines with J gene TRBJ2-1, with 9 bases aligning to TRBD2. Germline lookup yields CDR1 SGHNT and CDR2 YENEEA. V lost 1 base, J lost 4 bases, and 5 bases stayed unmatched. The CDR3 consists of 16 residues. Full variable domain (missing parts from reference TRBV11-3 and TRBJ2-1): EAGVVQSPRYKIIEKKQPVAFWCNPISGHNTLYWYLQNLGQGPELLIRYENEEAVDDSQLPKDRFSAERLKGVDSTLKIQPAELGDSAVYLCASSLGGSGSYNEQFFGPGTRLTVL.

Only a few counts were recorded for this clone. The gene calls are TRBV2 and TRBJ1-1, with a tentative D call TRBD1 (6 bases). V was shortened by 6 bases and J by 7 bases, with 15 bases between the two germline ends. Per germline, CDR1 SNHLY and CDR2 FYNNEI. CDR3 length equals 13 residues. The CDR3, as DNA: TGTGCCAGCAGCTCTACAGGGACTAATGAAGCTTTCTTT. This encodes CASSSTGTNEAFF.